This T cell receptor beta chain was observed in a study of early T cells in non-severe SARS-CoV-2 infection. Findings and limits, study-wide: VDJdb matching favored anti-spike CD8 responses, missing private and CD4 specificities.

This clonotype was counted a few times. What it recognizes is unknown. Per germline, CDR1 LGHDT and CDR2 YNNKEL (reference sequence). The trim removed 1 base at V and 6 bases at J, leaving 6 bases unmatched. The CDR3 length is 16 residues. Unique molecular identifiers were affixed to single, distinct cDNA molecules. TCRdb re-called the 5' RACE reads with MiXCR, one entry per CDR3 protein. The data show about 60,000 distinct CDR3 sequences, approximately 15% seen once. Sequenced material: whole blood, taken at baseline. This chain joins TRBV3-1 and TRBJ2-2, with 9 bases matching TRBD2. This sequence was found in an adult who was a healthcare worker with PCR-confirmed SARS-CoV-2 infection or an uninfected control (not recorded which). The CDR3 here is CASSQASGRSAGELFF. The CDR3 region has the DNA TGTGCCAGCAGCCAAGCCAGCGGGAGGTCGGCCGGGGAGCTGTTTTTT.